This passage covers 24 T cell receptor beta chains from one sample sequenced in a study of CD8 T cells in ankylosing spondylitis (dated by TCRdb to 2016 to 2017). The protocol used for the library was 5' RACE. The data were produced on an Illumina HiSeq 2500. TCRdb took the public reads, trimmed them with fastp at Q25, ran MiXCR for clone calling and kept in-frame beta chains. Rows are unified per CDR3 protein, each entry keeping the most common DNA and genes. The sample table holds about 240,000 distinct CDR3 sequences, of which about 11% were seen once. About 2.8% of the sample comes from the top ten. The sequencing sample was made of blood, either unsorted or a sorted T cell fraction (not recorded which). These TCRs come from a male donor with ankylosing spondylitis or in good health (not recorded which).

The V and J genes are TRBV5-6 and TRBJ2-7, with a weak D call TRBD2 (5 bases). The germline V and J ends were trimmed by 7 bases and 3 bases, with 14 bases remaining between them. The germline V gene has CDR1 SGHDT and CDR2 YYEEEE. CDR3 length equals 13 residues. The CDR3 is CASGPGVHYEQYF. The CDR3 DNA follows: TGTGCCAGCGGCCCCGGGGTGCACTACGAGCAGTACTTC.

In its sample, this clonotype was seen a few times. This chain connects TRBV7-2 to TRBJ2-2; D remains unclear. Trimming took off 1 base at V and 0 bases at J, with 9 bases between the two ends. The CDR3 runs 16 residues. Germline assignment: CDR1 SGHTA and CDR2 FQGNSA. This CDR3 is CASSLVSSPNTGELFF. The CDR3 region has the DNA TGTGCCAGCAGCTTAGTATCCTCACCGAACACCGGGGAGCTGTTTTTT.

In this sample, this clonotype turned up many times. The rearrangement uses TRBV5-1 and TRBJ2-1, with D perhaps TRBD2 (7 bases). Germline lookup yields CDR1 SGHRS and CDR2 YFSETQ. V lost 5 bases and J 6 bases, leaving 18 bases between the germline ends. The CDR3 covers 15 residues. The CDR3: CASRGGLADGNEQFF. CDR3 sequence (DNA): TGCGCCAGCAGAGGGGGGCTAGCGGATGGCAATGAGCAGTTCTTC.

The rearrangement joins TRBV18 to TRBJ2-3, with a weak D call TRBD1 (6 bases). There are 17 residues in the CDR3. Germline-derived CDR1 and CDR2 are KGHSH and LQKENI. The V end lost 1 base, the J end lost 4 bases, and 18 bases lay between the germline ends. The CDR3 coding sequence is TGTGCCAGCTCACCACGAGTGTTAACAGGGTGGCCAGATACGCAGTATTTT. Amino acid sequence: CASSPRVLTGWPDTQYF.

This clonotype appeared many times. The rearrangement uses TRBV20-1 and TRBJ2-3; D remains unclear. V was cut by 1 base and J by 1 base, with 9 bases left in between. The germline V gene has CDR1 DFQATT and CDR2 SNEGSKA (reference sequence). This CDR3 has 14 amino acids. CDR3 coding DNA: TGCAGTGCTAGAGCCGGATCCGGCACAGATACGCAGTATTTT. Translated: CSARAGSGTDTQYF.

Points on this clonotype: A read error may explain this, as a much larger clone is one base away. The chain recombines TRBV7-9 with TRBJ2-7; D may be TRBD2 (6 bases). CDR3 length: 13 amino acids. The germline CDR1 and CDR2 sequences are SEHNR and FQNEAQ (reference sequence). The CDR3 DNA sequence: TGTGCCAGCAGCCCGGGGGACTCCTTCGAGCAGTACTTC. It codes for CASSPGDSFEQYF.

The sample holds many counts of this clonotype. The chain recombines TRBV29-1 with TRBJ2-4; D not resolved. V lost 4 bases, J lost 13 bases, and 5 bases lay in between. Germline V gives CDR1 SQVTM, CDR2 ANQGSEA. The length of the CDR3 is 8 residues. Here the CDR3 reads CSVAHQYF. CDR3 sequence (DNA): TGCAGCGTTGCGCACCAGTACTTC.

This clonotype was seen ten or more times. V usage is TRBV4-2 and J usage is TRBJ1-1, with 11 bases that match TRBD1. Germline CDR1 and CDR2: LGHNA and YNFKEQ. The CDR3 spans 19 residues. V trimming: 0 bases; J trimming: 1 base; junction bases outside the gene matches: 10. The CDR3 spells CASSQEWGQGGVPNTEAFF. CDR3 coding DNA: TGTGCCAGCAGCCAAGAATGGGGACAGGGGGGTGTTCCGAACACTGAAGCTTTCTTT.

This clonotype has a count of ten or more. For the CDR3, the DNA is TGTGCCTGGAGTGAAGGACTAGTGGTCACAGATACGCAGTATTTT. Amino acid sequence: CAWSEGLVVTDTQYF. The rearrangement joins TRBV30 to TRBJ2-3, with 7 nucleotides matching TRBD2. This CDR3 spans 15 amino acids. Germline V lookup: CDR1 GTSNPN, CDR2 SVGIG (reference sequence). V lost 1 base and J lost 2; bases outside the gene matches: 6.

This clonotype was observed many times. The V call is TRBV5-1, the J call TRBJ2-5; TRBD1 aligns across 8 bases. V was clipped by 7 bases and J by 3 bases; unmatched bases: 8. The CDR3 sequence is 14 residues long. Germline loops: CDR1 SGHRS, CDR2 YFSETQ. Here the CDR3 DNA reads TGCGCCAGCCGCCCCGGGACAGGAAAAGAGACCCAGTACTTC. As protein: CASRPGTGKETQYF.

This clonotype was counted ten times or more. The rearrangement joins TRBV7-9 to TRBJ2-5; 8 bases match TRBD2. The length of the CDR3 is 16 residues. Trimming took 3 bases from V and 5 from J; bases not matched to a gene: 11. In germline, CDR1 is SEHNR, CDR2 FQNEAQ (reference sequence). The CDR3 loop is CASSFQREGLRETQYF. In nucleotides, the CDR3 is TGTGCCAGCAGCTTTCAACGGGAGGGCTTGCGGGAGACCCAGTACTTC. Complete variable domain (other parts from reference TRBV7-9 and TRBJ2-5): DTGVSQNPRHKITKRGQNVTFRCDPISEHNRLYWYRQTLGQGPEFLTYFQNEAQLEKSRLLSDRFSAERPKGSFSTLEIQRTEQGDSAMYLCASSFQREGLRETQYFGPGTRLLVL.

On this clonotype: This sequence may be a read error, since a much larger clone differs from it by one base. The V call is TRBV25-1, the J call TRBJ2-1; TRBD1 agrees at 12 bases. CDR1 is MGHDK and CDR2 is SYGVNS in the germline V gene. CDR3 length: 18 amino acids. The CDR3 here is CTSRGQGAIGGSYNEQFF. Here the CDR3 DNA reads TGTACCAGCAGGGGACAGGGGGCTATTGGCGGCTCCTACAATGAGCAGTTCTTC.

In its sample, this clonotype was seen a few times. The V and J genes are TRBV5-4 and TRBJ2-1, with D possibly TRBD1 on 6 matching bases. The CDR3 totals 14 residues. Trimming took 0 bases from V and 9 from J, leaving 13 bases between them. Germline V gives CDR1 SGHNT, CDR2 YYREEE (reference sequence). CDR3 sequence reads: CASSLGTDRSEQFF. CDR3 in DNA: TGTGCCAGCAGCTTGGGCACCGACAGGAGTGAGCAGTTCTTC.

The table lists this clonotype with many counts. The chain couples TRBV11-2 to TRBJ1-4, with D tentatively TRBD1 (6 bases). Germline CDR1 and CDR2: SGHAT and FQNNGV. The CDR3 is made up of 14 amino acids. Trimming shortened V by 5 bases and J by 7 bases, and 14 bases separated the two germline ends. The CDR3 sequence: CASSQGGGSEKLFF. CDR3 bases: TGTGCCAGCAGCCAAGGAGGGGGAAGTGAAAAACTGTTTTTT.

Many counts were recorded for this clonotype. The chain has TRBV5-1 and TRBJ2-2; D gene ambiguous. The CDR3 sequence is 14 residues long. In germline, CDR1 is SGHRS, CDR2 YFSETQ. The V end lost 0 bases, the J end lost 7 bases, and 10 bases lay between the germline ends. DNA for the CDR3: TGCGCCAGCAGCTTGGCAGGACGTGGCGGGGAGCTGTTTTTT. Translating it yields CASSLAGRGGELFF.

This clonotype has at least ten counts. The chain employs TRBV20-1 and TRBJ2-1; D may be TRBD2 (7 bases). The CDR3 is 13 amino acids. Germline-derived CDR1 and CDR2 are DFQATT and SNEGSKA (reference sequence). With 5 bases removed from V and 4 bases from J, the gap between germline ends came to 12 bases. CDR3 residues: CSAGGGQYNEQFF. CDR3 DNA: TGCAGTGCTGGGGGGGGGCAGTACAATGAGCAGTTCTTC.

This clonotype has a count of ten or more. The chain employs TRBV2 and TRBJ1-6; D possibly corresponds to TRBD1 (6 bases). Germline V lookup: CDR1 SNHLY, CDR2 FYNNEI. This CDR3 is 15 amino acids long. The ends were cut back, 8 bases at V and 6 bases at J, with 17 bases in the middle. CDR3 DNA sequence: TGTGCCAGCGTGGAGACCCGGGACATTAATTCACCCCTCCACTTT. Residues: CASVETRDINSPLHF. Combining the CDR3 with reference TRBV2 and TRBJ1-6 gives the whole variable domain EPEVTQTPSHQVTQMGQEVILRCVPISNHLYFYWYRQILGQKVEFLVSFYNNEISEKSEIFDDQFSVERPDGSNFTLKIRSTKLEDSAMYFCASVETRDINSPLHFGNGTRLTVT.

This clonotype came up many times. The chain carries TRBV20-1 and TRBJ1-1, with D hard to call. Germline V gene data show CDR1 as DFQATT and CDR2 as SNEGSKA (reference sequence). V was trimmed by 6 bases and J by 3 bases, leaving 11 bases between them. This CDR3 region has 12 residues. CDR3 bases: TGCAGTGCCGCTGTGTCGCACACTGAAGCTTTCTTT. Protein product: CSAAVSHTEAFF.

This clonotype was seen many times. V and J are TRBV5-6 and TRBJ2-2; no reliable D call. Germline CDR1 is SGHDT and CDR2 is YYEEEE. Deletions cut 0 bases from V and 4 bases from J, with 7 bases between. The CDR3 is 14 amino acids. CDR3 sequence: CASSLASGTGELFF. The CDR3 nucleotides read TGTGCCAGCAGCTTGGCCTCGGGCACCGGGGAGCTGTTTTTT.

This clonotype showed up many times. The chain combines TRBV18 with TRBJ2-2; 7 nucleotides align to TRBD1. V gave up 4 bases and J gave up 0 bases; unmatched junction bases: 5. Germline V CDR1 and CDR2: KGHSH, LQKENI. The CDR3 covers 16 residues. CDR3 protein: CASSRGQTSNTGELFF. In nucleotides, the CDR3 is TGTGCCAGCTCACGGGGACAGACCTCGAACACCGGGGAGCTGTTTTTT.

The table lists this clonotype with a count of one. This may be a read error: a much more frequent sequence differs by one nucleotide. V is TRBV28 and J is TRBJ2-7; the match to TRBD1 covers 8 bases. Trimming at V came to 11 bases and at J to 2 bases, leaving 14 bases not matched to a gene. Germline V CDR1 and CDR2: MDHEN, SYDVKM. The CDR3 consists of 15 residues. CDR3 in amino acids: CAADGQGGMTYEQYF. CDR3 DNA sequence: TGTGCCGCCGACGGACAGGGCGGCATGACCTACGAGCAGTACTTC.

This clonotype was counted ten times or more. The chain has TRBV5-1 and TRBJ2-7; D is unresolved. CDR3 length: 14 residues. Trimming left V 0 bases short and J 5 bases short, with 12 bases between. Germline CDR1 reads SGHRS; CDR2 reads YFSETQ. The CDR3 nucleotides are TGCGCCAGCAGCTTGGGTGACGATGGCCACGAGCAGTACTTC. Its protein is CASSLGDDGHEQYF.

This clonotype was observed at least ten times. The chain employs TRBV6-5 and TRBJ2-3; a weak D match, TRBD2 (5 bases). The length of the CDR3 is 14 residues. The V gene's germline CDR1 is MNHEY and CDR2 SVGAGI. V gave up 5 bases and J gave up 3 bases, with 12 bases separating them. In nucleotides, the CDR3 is TGTGCCAGCAGTCACTTAGCGACGACAGATACGCAGTATTTT. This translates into CASSHLATTDTQYF.

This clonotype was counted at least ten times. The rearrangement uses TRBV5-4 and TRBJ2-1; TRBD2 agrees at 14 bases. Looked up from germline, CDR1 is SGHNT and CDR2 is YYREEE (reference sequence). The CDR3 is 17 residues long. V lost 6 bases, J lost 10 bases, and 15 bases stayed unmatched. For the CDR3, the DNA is TGTGCCAGCACCCCTTGGAGGACTAGCGGGGGGCCCAGAGAGCAGTTCTTC. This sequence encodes CASTPWRTSGGPREQFF. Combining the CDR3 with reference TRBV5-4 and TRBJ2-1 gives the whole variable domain ETGVTQSPTHLIKTRGQQVTLRCSSQSGHNTVSWYQQALGQGPQFIFQYYREEENGRGNFPPRFSGLQFPNYSSELNVNALELDDSALYLCASTPWRTSGGPREQFFGPGTRLTVL.